This T cell receptor (beta chain) was observed in a study of blood T cell repertoires in COVID-19. Study overall: Some COVID-19 samples were acute and others convalescent; all came from the United States, Italy and Spain. PBMCs, B-cell-depleted T cells, or T cells were the source of the cDNA or gDNA that made up the material.

In the original analysis: Cell counts per sample came from amplifying reference gene primers. The repertoire was sequenced with immunoSEQ multiplex PCR; TCRdb's copy has only in-frame clones and lacks some. That table furnishes V, J and clone size, whereas the DNA furnished D and trimming. The data hold fewer than 250,000 clones, with around 84% observed a single time. Germline-derived CDR1 and CDR2 are SGHVS and FQNEAQ. CDR3 length equals 14 residues. Trimming removed 5 bases from V and 6 bases from J; junction bases left unmatched: 5. The V call is TRBV7-8, the J call TRBJ2-3, with TRBD1 matching over 10 bases. The clonotype originates from a man aged 50-60 years with acute or convalescent COVID-19. Sequencing input: peripheral blood. For the CDR3, the DNA is TGTGCCAGCAGCGCCCGACAGGGGGCGGATACGCAGTATTTT. Amino acids: CASSARQGADTQYF. The full variable domain, with the rest looked up from reference TRBV7-8 and TRBJ2-3, is GAGVSQSPRYKVAKRGQDVALRCDPISGHVSLFWYQQALGQGPEFLTYFQNEAQLDKSGLPSDRFFAERPEGSVSTLKIQRTQQEDSAVYLCASSARQGADTQYFGPGTRLTVL.